This T cell receptor (beta chain) was retrieved from a study of cytomegalovirus exposure and HLA in healthy donors. In the PCR, 60 Vbeta and 13 Jbeta primers were used. Data came from immunoSEQ multiplex PCR; TCRdb stores just in-frame clones and leaves some out. The sample lists 200,000 to 250,000 clones; around 80% were seen once. The CDR3 totals 13 residues. Trimming cost V 6 bases and J 6 bases, with 14 bases left between them. The V gene's germline CDR1 is MNHNS and CDR2 SASEGT. Only a few counts were recorded for this clone. The chain joins TRBV6-1 to TRBJ1-1, with D tentatively TRBD1 (6 bases). The material sequenced was PBMCs. This clonotype was obtained from a woman between 55 and 75 years old in good health and CMV-seropositive. The CDR3 sequence: CASRSNRESEAFF. The CDR3 nucleotides read TGTGCCAGCAGGTCAAACAGGGAGTCTGAAGCTTTCTTT.